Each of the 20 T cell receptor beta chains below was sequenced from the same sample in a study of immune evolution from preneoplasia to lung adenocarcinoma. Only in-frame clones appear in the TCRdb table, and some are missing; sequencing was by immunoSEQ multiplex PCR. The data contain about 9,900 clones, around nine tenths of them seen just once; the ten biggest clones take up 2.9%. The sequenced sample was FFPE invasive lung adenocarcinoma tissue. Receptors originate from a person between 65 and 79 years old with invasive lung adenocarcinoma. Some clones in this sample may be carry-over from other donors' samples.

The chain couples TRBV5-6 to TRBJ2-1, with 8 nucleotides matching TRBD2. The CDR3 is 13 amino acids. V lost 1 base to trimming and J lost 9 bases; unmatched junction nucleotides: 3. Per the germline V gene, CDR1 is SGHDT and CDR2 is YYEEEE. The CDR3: CASSLSGSGEQFF. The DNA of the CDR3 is TGTGCCAGCAGCTTGAGCGGGAGCGGTGAGCAGTTCTTC.

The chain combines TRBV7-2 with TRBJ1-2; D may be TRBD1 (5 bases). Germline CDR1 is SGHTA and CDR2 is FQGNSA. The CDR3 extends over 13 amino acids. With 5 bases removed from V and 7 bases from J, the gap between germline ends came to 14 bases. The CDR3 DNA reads TGTGCCAGCAGCCCACCGGGGGAGAGTGGCTACACCTTC. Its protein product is CASSPPGESGYTF.

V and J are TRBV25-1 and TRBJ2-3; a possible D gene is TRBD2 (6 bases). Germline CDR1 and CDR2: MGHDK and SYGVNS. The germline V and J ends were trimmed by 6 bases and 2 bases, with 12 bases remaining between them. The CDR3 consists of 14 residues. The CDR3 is CASRGRQVTDTQYF. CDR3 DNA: TGTGCCAGCAGAGGGAGGCAGGTCACAGATACGCAGTATTTT.

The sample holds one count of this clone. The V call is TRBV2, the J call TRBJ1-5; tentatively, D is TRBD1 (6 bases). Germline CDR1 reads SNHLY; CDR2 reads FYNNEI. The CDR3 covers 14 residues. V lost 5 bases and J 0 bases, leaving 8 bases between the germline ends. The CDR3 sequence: CASSYRDSNQPQHF. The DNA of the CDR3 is TGTGCCAGCAGTTACAGGGATAGCAATCAGCCCCAGCATTTT.

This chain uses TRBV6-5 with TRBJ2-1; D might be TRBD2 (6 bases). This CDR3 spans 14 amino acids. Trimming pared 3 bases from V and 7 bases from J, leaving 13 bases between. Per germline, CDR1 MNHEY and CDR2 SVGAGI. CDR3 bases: TGTGCCAGCAGTTATGTGGGCGGGATGAATGAGCAGTTCTTC. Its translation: CASSYVGGMNEQFF.

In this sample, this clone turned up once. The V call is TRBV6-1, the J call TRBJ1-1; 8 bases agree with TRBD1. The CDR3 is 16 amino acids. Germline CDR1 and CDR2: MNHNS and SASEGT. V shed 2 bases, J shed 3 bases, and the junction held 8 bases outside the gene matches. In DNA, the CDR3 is TGTGCCAGCAGTGAAAAAGGAGGGACAGGATACACTGAAGCTTTCTTT. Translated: CASSEKGGTGYTEAFF.

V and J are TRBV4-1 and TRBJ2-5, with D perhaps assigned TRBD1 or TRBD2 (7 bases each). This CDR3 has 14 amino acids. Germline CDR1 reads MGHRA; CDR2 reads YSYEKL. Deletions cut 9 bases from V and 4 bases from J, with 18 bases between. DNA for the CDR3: TGCGCCAGTTCCTCAGGGGGGGCTGGAGAGACCCAGTACTTC. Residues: CASSSGGAGETQYF.

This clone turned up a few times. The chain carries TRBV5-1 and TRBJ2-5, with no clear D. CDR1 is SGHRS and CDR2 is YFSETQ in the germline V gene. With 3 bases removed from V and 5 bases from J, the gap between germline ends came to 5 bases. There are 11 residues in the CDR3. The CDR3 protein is CASSWGETQYF. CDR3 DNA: TGCGCCAGCAGCTGGGGTGAGACCCAGTACTTC.

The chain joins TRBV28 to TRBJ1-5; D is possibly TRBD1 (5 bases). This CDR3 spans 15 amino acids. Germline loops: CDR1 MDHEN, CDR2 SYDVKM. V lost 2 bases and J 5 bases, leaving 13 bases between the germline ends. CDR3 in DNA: TGTGCCAGCAGTTTACGGGGACGCGTATATCAGCCCCAGCATTTT. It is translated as CASSLRGRVYQPQHF.

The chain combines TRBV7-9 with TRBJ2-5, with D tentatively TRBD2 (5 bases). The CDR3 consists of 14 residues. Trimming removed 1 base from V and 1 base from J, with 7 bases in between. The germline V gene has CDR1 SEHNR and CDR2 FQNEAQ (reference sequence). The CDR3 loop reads CASSLEGSQETQYF. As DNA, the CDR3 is TGTGCCAGCAGCTTAGAAGGGAGCCAAGAGACCCAGTACTTC.

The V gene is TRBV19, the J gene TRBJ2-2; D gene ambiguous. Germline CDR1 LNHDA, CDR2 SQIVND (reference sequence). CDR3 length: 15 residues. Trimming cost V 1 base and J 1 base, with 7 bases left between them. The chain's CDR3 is CASSIGHRNTGELFF. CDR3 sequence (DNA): TGTGCCAGTAGTATAGGACACAGGAACACCGGGGAGCTGTTTTTT.

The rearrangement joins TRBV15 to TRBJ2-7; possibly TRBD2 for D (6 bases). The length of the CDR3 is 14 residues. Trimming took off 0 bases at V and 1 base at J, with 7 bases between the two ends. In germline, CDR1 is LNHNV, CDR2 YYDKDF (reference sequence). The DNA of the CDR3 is TGTGCCACCAGCAGAGATCGGGAGTCCTACGAGCAGTACTTC. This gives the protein CATSRDRESYEQYF. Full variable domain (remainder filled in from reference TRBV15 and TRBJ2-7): DAMVIQNPRYQVTQFGKPVTLSCSQTLNHNVMYWYQQKSSQAPKLLFHYYDKDFNNEADTPDNFQSRRPNTSFCFLDIRSPGLGDTAMYLCATSRDRESYEQYFGPGTRLTVT.

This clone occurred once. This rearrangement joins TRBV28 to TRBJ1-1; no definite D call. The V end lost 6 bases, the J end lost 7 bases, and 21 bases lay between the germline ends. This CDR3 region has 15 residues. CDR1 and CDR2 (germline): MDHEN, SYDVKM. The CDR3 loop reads CASRLAGNIILEAFF. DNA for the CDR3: TGTGCCAGCAGGCTCGCGGGCAATATCATTCTTGAAGCTTTCTTT.

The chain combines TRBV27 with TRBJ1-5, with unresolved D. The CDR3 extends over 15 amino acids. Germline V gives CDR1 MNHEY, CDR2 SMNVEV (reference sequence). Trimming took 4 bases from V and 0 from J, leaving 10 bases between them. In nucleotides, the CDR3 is TGTGCCAGCAGTTACAGTATCGCTAGCAATCAGCCCCAGCATTTT. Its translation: CASSYSIASNQPQHF.

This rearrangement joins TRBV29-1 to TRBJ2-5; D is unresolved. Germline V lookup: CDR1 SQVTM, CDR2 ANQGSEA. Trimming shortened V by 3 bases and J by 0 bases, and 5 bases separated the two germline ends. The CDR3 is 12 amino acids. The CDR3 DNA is TGCAGCGTTGAGAGCAACCAAGAGACCCAGTACTTC. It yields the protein CSVESNQETQYF. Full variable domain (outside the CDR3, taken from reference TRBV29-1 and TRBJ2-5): SAVISQKPSRDICQRGTSLTIQCQVDSQVTMMFWYRQQPGQSLTLIATANQGSEATYESGFVIDKFPISRPNLTFSTLTVSNMSPEDSSIYLCSVESNQETQYFGPGTRLLVL.

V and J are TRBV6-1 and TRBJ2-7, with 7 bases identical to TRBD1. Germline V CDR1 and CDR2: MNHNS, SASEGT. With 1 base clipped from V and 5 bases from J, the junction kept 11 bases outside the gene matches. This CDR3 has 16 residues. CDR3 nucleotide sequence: TGTGCCAGCAGTGAAGTTCCAGGGGGAATTATCGACGAGCAGTACTTC. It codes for CASSEVPGGIIDEQYF.

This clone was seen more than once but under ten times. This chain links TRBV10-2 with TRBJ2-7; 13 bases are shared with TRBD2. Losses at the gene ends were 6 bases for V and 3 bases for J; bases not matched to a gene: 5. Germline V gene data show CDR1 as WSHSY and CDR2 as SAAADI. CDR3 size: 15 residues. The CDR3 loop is CASSVGLAGVYEQYF. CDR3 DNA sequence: TGCGCCAGCAGCGTCGGACTAGCGGGAGTCTACGAGCAGTACTTC.

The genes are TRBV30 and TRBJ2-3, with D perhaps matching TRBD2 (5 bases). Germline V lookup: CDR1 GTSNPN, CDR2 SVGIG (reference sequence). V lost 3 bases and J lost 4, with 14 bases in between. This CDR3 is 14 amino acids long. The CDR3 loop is CAWRAAQRADTQYF. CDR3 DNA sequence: TGTGCCTGGAGAGCGGCACAGAGGGCAGATACGCAGTATTTT.

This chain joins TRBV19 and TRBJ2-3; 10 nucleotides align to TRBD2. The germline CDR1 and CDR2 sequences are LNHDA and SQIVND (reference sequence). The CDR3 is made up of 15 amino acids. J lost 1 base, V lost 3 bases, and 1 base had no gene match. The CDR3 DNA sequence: TGTGCCAGTAGTATCGGGACTAGCGGCACAGATACGCAGTATTTT. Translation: CASSIGTSGTDTQYF.

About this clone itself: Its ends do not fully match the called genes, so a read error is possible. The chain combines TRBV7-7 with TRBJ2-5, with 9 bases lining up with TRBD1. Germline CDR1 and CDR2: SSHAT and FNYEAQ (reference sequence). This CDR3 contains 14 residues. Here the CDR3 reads CASSLGTGFETQYF. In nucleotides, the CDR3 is TGTGCTAGCAGCTTGGGGACAGGGTTTGAGACCCAGTACTTC. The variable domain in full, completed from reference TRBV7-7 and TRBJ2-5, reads GAGVSQSPRYKVTKRGQDVTLRCDPISSHATLYWYQQALGQGPEFLTYFNYEAQPDKSGLPSDRFSAERPEGSISTLTIQRTEQRDSAMYRCASSLGTGFETQYFGPGTRLLVL.